This T cell receptor (beta chain) is from a study of cytomegalovirus exposure and HLA in healthy donors. V was shortened by 6 bases and J by 4 bases, with 12 bases between the two germline ends. This CDR3 comprises 13 residues. Sequencing was performed with immunoSEQ multiplex PCR; in TCRdb, only in-frame clones are kept and a portion is missing. The sample holds under 250,000 clones, roughly 84% seen once. A single count supports this clone. Its antigen remains unidentified. Study-wide results and limits: Among TCR beta chains, those listed as cytomegalovirus-associated numbered about 150.

Source material: PBMCs. This clonotype originated in a woman aged 18 to 35 in good health and CMV-seropositive. The rearrangement uses TRBV23-1 and TRBJ1-1; no definite D call. TRBV23-1 is assigned to the ORF class and has an uncertain function. The CDR3 DNA sequence: TGCGCCAGCAGGGAGAGAGAGGGCACTGAAGCTTTCTTT. The encoded protein is CASREREGTEAFF.